This T cell receptor (beta chain) was profiled in a study of T cells in Graves' hyperthyroidism and ophthalmopathy. From RNA transcripts, TCR beta CDR3 regions were amplified. First-round RT-PCR of the TCR CDR3 relied on the HTBI primer set. TCRdb re-analysed the multiplex PCR reads in MiXCR, keeping a single row per CDR3 protein. The top ten hold around 8% of the sample, which has a few hundred thousand distinct CDR3 sequences, under 60% seen once. Germline lookup yields CDR1 ENHRY and CDR2 SYGVKD. The CDR3 runs 15 residues. V was clipped by 7 bases and J by 7 bases, with 23 bases between them. This clonotype has a count of ten or more.

The chain uses TRBV10-3 and TRBJ2-7; D may be TRBD2 (6 bases). The receptor comes from a woman aged 18-30 years with Graves' hyperthyroidism. The sample comprised peripheral blood or thyroid tissue (not recorded which). The CDR3 coding sequence is TGTGCCATCAAACAAGACCGGGAGAGTCTAAAAGAGCAGTACTTC. It translates to CAIKQDRESLKEQYF.